Here is one T cell receptor beta chain with its context. These data belong to a study of blood T cell repertoires in COVID-19. Study-wide background: There were acute and convalescent COVID-19 samples, and they came from the United States, Italy and Spain.

The repertoire was sequenced with immunoSEQ multiplex PCR; TCRdb's copy has only in-frame clones and lacks some. Seen here are 300,000 to 350,000 clones, about 85% observed once, and the top ten hold around 2.1%. The germline gives CDR1 SEHNR, CDR2 FQNEAQ (reference sequence). This CDR3 comprises 13 residues. V was clipped by 5 bases and J by 9 bases, with 16 bases between them. The sequence was obtained from a man aged 18 to 30 with active or convalescent COVID-19. The rearrangement joins TRBV7-9 to TRBJ1-1; D call uncertain. Sequenced material: peripheral blood. The CDR3 spells CASSLGGSDKAFF. The CDR3 DNA sequence: TGTGCCAGCAGCCTCGGCGGGTCCGATAAAGCTTTCTTT.